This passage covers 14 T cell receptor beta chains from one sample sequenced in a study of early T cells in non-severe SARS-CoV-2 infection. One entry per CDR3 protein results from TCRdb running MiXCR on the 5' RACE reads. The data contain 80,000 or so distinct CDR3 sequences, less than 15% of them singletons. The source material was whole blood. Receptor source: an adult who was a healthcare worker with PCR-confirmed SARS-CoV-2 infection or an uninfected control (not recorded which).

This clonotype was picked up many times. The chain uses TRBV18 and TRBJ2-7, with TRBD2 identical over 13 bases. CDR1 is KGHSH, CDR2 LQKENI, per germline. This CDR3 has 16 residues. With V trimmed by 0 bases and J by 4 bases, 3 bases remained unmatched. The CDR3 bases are TGTGCCAGCTCACCACCACTAGCGGGAGGGAAGTACGAGCAGTACTTC. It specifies CASSPPLAGGKYEQYF.

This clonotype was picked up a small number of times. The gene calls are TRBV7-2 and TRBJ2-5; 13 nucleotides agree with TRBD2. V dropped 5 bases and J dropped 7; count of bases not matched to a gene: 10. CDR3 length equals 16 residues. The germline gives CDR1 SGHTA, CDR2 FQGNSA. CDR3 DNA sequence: TGTGCCAGCAGCCCCGGGACTAGCGGGATATTGGTGACCCAGTACTTC. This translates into CASSPGTSGILVTQYF.

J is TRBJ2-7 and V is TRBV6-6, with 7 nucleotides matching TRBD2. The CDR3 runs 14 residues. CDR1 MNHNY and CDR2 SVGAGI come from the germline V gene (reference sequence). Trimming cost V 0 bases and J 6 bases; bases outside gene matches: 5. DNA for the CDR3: TGTGCCAGCAGTTACTCAGGACTAGAAGGCGAGCAGTACTTC. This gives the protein CASSYSGLEGEQYF.

This CDR3 is CASRQLSGNTIYF. The DNA of the CDR3 is TGTGCCAGCAGACAGCTCTCTGGAAACACCATATATTTT. V usage is TRBV6-1 and J usage is TRBJ1-3; D is ambiguous. CDR1 and CDR2 (germline): MNHNS, SASEGT. The CDR3 is 13 residues long. V was pared by 6 bases and J by 0 bases, with 6 bases between.

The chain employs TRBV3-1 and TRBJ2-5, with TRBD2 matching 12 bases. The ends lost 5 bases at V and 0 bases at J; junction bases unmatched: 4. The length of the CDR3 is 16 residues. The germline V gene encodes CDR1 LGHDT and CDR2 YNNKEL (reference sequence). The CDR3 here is CASSTRTSGDQETQYF. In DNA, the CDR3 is TGTGCCAGCAGCACCCGGACTAGCGGGGACCAAGAGACCCAGTACTTC.

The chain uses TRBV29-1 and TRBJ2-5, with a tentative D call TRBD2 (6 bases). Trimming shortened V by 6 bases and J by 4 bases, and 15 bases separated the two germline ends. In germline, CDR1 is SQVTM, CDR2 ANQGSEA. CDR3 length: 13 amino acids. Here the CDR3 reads CSVDYRGGETQYF. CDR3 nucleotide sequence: TGCAGCGTGGACTATCGGGGTGGAGAGACCCAGTACTTC.

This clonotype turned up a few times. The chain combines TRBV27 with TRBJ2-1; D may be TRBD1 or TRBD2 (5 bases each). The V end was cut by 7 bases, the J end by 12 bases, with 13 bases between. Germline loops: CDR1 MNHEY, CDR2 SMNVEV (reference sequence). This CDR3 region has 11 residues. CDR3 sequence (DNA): TGTGCCAGCACCGCCGGGGCGGGGCAGTTCTTC. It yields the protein CASTAGAGQFF.

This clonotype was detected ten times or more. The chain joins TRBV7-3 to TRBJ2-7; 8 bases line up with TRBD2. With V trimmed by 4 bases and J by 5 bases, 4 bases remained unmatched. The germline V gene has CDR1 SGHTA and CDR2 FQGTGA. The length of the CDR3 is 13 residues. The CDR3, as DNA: TGTGCCAGCAGCTCGGGACTAGGTGACGAGCAGTACTTC. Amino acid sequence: CASSSGLGDEQYF.

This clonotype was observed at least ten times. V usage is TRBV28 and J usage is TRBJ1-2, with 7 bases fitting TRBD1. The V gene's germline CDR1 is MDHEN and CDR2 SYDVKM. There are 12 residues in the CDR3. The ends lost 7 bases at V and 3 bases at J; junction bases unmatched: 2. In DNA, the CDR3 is TGTGCCAGCACCGACAGGGACTATGGCTACACCTTC. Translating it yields CASTDRDYGYTF.

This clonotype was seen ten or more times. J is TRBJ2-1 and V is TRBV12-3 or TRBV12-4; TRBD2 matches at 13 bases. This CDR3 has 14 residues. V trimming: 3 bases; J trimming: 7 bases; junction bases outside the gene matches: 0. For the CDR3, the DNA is TGTGCCAGCAGTTTGACTAGCGGGAGGAATGAGCAGTTCTTC. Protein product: CASSLTSGRNEQFF.

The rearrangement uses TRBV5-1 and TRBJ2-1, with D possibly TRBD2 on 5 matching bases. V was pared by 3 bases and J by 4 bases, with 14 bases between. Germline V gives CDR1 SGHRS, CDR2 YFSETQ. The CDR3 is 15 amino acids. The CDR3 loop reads CASSWAPDFYNEQFF. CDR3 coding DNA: TGCGCCAGCAGCTGGGCCCCGGACTTTTACAATGAGCAGTTCTTC.

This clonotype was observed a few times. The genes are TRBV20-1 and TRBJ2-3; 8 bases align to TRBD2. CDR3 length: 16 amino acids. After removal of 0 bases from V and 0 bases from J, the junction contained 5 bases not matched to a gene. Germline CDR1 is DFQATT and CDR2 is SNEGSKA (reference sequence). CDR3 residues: CSARDFGRASTDTQYF. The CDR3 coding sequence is TGCAGTGCTAGAGATTTCGGGAGGGCTAGCACAGATACGCAGTATTTT.

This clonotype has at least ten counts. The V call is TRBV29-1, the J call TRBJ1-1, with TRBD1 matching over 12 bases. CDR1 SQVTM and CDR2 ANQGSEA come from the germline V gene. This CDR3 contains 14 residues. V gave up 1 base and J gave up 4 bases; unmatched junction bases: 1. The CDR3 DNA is TGCAGCGTTGAAGGGGACAGGGGGCGCACTGAAGCTTTCTTT. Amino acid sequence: CSVEGDRGRTEAFF.

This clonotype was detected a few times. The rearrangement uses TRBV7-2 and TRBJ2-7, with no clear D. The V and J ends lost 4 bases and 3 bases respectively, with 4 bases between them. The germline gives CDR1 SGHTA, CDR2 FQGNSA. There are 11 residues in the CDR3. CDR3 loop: CASSSVYEQYF. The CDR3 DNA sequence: TGTGCCAGCAGCTCCGTCTACGAGCAGTACTTC.